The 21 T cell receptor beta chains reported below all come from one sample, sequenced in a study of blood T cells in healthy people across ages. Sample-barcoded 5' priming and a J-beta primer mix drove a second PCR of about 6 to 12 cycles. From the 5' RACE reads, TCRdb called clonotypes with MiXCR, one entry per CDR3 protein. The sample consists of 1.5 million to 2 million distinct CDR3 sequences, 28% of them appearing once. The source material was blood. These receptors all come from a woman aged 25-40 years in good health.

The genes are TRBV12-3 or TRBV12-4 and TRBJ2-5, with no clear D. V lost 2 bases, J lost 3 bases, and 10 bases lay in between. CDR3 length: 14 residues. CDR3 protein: CASSLRVPKETQYF. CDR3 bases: TGTGCCAGCAGTTTAAGGGTTCCCAAAGAGACCCAGTACTTC.

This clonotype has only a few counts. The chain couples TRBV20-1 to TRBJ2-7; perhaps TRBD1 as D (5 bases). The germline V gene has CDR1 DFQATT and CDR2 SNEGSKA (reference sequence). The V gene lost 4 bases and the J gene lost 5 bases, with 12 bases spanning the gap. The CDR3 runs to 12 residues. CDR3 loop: CSAIILRDEQYF. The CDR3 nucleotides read TGCAGTGCTATCATTCTCAGGGACGAGCAGTACTTC.

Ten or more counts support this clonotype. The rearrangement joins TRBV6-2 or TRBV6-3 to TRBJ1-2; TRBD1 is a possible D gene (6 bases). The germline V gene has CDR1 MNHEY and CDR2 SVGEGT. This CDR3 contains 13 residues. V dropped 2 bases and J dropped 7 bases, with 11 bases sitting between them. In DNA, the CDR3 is TGTGCCAGCAGTTACCAGGGGCAAGTTGGCTACACCTTC. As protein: CASSYQGQVGYTF.

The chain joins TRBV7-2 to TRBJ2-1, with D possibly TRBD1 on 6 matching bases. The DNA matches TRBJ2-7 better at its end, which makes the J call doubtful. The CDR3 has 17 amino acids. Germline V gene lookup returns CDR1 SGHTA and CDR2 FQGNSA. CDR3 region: CASIIATRGSSYNEQYF. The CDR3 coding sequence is TGTGCCAGCATCATAGCTACCAGGGGAAGCTCCTACAATGAGCAGTACTTC.

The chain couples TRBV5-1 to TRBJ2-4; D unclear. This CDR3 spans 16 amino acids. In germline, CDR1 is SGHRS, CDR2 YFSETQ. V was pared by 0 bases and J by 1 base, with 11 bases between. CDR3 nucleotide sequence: TGCGCCAGCAGCTTGGATTCGCCATCGGCCAAAAACATTCAGTACTTC. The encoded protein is CASSLDSPSAKNIQYF.

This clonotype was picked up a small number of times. The CDR3 region has the DNA TGTGCCAGCAGTGACCCTCGGAACCGGCCGGATACGCAGTATTTT. The encoded protein is CASSDPRNRPDTQYF. V usage is TRBV25-1 and J usage is TRBJ2-3; no firm D call. The CDR3 is 15 residues long. Germline CDR1 is MGHDK and CDR2 is SYGVNS. Trimming shortened V by 3 bases and J by 6 bases, and 16 bases separated the two germline ends.

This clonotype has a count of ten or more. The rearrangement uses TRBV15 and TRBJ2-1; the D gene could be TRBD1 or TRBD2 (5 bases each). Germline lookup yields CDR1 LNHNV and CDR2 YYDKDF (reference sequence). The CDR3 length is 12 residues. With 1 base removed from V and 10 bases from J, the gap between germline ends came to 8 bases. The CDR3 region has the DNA TGTGCCACCAGCAGAGCAGGGACCGAGCAGTTCTTC. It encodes CATSRAGTEQFF.

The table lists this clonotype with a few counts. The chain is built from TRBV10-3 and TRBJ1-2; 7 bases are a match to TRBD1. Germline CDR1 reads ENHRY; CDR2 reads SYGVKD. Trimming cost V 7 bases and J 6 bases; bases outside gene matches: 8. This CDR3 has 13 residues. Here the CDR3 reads CAIKDRRPDGYTF. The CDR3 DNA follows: TGTGCCATCAAGGACAGGCGGCCCGATGGCTACACCTTC.

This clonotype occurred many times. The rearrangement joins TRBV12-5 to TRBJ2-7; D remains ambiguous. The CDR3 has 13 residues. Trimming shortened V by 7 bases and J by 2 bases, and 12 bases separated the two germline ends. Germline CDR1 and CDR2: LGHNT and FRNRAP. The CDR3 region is CASAQRATYEQYF. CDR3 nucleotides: TGTGCTAGTGCCCAACGCGCCACCTACGAGCAGTACTTC.

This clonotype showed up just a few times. The CDR3, as DNA: TGTGCCACCGAATCTATGGGACTAGAAGGAGAGACCCAGTACTTC. Translation: CATESMGLEGETQYF. The V call is TRBV24-1, the J call TRBJ2-5; TRBD2 matches at 8 bases. With 9 bases clipped from V and 4 bases from J, the junction kept 12 bases outside the gene matches. CDR1 and CDR2 from the germline V gene are KGHDR and SFDVKD. This CDR3 region has 15 residues.

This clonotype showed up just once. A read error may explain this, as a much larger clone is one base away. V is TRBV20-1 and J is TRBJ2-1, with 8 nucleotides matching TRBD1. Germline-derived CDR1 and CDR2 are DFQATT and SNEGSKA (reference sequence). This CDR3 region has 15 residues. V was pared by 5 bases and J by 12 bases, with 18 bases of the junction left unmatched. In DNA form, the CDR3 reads TGCAGTGCTCCAGGTTGGGACAGGAAACTACGTGGGCAGTTCTTC. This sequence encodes CSAPGWDRKLRGQFF.

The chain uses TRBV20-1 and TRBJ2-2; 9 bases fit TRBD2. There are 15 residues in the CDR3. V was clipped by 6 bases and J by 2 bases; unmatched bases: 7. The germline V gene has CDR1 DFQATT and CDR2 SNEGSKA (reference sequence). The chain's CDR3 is CSAVAGGLNTGELFF. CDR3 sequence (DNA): TGCAGTGCCGTGGCGGGGGGGCTCAACACCGGGGAGCTGTTTTTT.

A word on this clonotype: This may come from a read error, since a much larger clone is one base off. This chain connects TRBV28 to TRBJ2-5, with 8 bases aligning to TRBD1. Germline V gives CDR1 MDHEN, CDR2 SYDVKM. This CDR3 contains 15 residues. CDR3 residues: CAGSFSGQGQETQYF. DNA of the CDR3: TGTGCCGGCAGTTTTAGCGGACAGGGACAAGAGACCCAGTACTTC.

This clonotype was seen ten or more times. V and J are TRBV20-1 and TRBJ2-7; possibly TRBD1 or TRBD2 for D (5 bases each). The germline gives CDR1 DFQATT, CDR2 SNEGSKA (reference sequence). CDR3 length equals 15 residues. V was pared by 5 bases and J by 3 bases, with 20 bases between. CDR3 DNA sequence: TGCAGTGCTTCAACCCCGGGACCCCAACTCTACGAGCAGTACTTC. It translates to CSASTPGPQLYEQYF.

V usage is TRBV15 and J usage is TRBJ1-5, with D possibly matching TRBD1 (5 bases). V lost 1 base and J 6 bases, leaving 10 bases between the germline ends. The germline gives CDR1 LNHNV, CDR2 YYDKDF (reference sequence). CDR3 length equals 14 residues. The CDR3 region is CATSRAVGTQPQHF. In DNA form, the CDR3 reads TGTGCCACCAGCAGAGCAGTAGGGACTCAGCCCCAGCATTTT.

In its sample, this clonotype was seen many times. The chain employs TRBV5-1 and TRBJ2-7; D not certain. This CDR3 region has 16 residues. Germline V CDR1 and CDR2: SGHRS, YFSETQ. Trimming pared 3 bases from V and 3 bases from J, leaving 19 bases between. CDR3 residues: CASSSGAGSSGYEQYF. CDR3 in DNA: TGCGCCAGCAGCTCGGGTGCCGGGTCCTCGGGCTACGAGCAGTACTTC.

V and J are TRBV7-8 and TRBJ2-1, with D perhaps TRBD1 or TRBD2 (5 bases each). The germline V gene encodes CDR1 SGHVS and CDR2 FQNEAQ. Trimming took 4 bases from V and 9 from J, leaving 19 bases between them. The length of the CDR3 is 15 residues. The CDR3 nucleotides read TGTGCCAGCAGCTACTTACCGGGACCCCAGGGTGAGCAGTTCTTC. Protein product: CASSYLPGPQGEQFF.

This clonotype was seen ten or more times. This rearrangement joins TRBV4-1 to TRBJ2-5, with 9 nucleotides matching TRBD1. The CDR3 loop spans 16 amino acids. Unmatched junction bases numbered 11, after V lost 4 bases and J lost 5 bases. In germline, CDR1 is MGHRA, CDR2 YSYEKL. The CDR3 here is CASSRGQGMTLETQYF. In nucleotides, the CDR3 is TGCGCCAGCAGCCGGGGACAGGGAATGACACTGGAGACCCAGTACTTC.

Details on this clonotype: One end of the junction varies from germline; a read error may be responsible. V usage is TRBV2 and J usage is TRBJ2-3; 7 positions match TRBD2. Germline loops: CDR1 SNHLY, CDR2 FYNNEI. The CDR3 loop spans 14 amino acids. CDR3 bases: TGTGCCGGCAGATGGGACTACCTCACAGATACGCAGTATTTT. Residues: CAGRWDYLTDTQYF.

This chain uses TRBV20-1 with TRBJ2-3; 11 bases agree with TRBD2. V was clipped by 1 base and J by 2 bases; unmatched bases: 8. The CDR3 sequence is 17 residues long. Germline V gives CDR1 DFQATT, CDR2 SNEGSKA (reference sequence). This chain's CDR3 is CSARVRGLADLTDTQYF. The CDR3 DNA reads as TGCAGTGCTAGAGTTCGGGGACTAGCGGACCTCACAGATACGCAGTATTTT.

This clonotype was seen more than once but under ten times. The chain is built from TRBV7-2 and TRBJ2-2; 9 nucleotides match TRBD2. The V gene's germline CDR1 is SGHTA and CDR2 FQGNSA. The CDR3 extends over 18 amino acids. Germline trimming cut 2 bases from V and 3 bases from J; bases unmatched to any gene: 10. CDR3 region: CASSLRVAGGPDTGELFF. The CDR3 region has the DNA TGTGCCAGCAGCTTAAGGGTTGCGGGAGGGCCGGACACCGGGGAGCTGTTTTTT.